This TCR beta chain is from a study of OX40 agonist ivuxolimab in advanced cancers. The study's findings and limits: Certain nonresponders additionally had low normalized T-cell clonal expansion.

A history of autoimmune disease or systemic immunosuppression excluded patients. Germline V gene sequence: CDR1 SGDLS, CDR2 YYNGEE. There are 12 residues in the CDR3. Trimming pared 3 bases from V and 3 bases from J, leaving 6 bases between. As regards this clone: Its antigen is not known.

Data came from immunoSEQ multiplex PCR; TCRdb stores just in-frame clones and leaves some out. Here the sample spans 20,000 to 30,000 clones, about nine tenths being singletons. This specimen consisted of CD4+ or CD8+ T cells sorted from blood, obtained in a trial of the OX40 agonist ivuxolimab. This clonotype was obtained from an adult with an advanced solid tumor such as melanoma, head and neck, liver or kidney cancer. J is TRBJ1-1 and V is TRBV9; the D is unclear. CDR3 nucleotide sequence: TGTGCCAGCAGCGGGATTTACACTGAAGCTTTCTTT. Residues: CASSGIYTEAFF.